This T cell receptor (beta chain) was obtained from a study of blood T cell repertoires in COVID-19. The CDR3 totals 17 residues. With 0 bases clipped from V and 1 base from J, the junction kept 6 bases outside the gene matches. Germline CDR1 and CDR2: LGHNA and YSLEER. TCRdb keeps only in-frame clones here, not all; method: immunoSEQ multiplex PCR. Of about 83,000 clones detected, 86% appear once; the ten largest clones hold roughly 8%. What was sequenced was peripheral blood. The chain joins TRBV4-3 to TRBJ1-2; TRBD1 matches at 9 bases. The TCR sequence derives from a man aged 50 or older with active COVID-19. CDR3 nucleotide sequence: TGCGCCAGCAGCCAAGATCTTGGGACAGGGATTAACTATGGCTACACCTTC. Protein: CASSQDLGTGINYGYTF.